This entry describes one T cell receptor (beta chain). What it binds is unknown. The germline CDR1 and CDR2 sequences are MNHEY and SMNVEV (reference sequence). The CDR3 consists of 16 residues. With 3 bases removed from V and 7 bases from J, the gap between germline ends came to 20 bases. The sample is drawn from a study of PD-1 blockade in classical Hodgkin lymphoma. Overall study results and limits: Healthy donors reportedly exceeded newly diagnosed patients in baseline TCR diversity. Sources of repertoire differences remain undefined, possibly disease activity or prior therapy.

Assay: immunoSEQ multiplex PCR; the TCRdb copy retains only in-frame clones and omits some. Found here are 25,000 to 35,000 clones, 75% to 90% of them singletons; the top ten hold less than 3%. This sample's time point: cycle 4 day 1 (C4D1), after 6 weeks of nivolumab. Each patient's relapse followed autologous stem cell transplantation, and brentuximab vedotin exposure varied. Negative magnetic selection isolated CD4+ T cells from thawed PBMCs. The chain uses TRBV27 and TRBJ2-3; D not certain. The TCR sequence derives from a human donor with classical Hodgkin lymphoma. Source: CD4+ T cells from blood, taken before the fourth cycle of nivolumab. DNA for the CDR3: TGTGCCAGCAGTTTTGGTAGTGGAACTACCTTTAATACGCAGTATTTT. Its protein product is CASSFGSGTTFNTQYF.